One and the same sample provided the 14 T cell receptor beta chains below, sequenced in a study of T cell responses to AZD1222 COVID-19 vaccine. The assay was immunoSEQ multiplex PCR, and TCRdb's table has in-frame clones only and misses some. The data hold around 89,000 clones, with just over 85% observed a single time. Sequencing was performed on peripheral blood, taken on day 0 of AZD1222 vaccination. These receptors originate from an adult in good health.

This rearrangement joins TRBV5-3 to TRBJ1-5; a possible D gene is TRBD1 (6 bases). TRBV5-3 is identified as an open reading frame with a role that is uncertain. The CDR3 spans 18 residues. Trimming took off 4 bases at V and 2 bases at J, with 22 bases between the two ends. The chain's CDR3 is CARSHTDRTGGGNQPQHF. The DNA for the CDR3 is TGTGCCAGAAGCCATACAGACAGGACCGGAGGTGGCAATCAGCCCCAGCATTTT.

This chain links TRBV28 with TRBJ1-2; D is perhaps TRBD1 (6 bases). This CDR3 has 14 residues. V was trimmed by 1 base and J by 8 bases, leaving 14 bases between them. Germline CDR1 is MDHEN and CDR2 is SYDVKM. The CDR3, as DNA: TGTGCCAGCAGTTTATCGGTAGGGGGGTTCGGCTACACCTTC. This sequence encodes CASSLSVGGFGYTF.

The chain recombines TRBV5-6 with TRBJ1-2; TRBD1 matches at 12 bases. The V gene's germline CDR1 is SGHDT and CDR2 YYEEEE. The CDR3 has 18 residues. The trim removed 4 bases at V and 5 bases at J, leaving 15 bases unmatched. CDR3: CASSAGTGGRVVFYGYTF. CDR3 bases: TGTGCCAGCAGCGCCGGGACAGGGGGCCGGGTAGTTTTTTATGGCTACACCTTC.

This chain joins TRBV28 and TRBJ2-2; no definite D call. The germline CDR1 and CDR2 sequences are MDHEN and SYDVKM. The CDR3 covers 15 residues. Trimming stripped 6 bases from V and 2 bases from J, with 13 bases between. The CDR3 DNA reads TGTGCCAGCAGAAAGGCCGGGTTCAACACCGGGGAGCTGTTTTTT. Its translation is CASRKAGFNTGELFF. The variable domain in full, completed from reference TRBV28 and TRBJ2-2, reads DVKVTQSSRYLVKRTGEKVFLECVQDMDHENMFWYRQDPGLGLRLIYFSYDVKMKEKGDIPEGYSVSREKKERFSLILESASTNQTSMYLCASRKAGFNTGELFFGEGSRLTVL.

Here the CDR3 reads CASSQVLGRWDRWPKTGRRYEQYF. The CDR3 DNA reads as TGTGCCAGCAGCCAAGTTCTGGGGAGGTGGGACCGATGGCCGAAAACAGGACGCCGGTACGAGCAGTACTTC. J is TRBJ2-7 and V is TRBV14, with a weak D call TRBD2 (6 bases). Trimming cost V 1 base and J 4 bases, with 41 bases left between them. The length of the CDR3 is 24 residues. Germline V gene data show CDR1 as SGHDN and CDR2 as FVKESK.

The chain recombines TRBV5-1 with TRBJ1-3; D might be TRBD1 (5 bases). The V gene lost 1 base and the J gene lost 8 bases, with 10 bases spanning the gap. This CDR3 has 13 amino acids. Germline-derived CDR1 and CDR2 are SGHRS and YFSETQ. CDR3 in amino acids: CASSLWQGDTIYF. CDR3 nucleotides: TGCGCCAGCAGCTTGTGGCAGGGAGACACCATATATTTT.

CDR3 DNA: TGCGCCAGCAGTGATCCTCCCATGGGCTACACCTTC. It translates to CASSDPPMGYTF. The gene calls are TRBV10-2 and TRBJ1-2; D is unclear. Trimming pared 3 bases from V and 8 bases from J, leaving 10 bases between. CDR1 and CDR2 (germline): WSHSY, SAAADI. The CDR3 length is 12 residues.

The genes are TRBV5-4 and TRBJ1-6; TRBD1 is a possible D gene (6 bases). From germline, CDR1 is SGHNT and CDR2 YYREEE (reference sequence). The V gene lost 3 bases and the J gene lost 7 bases, with 14 bases spanning the gap. CDR3 length: 15 residues. CDR3 sequence: CASSSEQGPNSPLHF. CDR3 bases: TGTGCCAGCAGCTCGGAACAGGGACCGAATTCACCCCTCCACTTT.

The gene calls are TRBV23-1 and TRBJ1-1, with a weak D call TRBD1 (5 bases). TRBV23-1 is marked as an open reading frame, function uncertain. The CDR3 has 14 residues. V dropped 4 bases and J dropped 3 bases, with 12 bases sitting between them. The CDR3 spells CASSPTRGYTEAFF. In DNA, the CDR3 is TGCGCCAGCAGTCCGACGCGGGGGTACACTGAAGCTTTCTTT.

This rearrangement joins TRBV19 to TRBJ2-1; tentative D call: TRBD2 (5 bases). This CDR3 contains 16 residues. From germline, CDR1 is LNHDA and CDR2 SQIVND (reference sequence). The V end was cut by 7 bases, the J end by 0 bases, with 16 bases between. The DNA for the CDR3 is TGTGCCAGTAAATCCGGTAGGGAGAGCTCCTACAATGAGCAGTTCTTC. The encoded protein is CASKSGRESSYNEQFF.

The genes are TRBV19 and TRBJ1-2; 12 bases fit TRBD1. Germline V gene sequence: CDR1 LNHDA, CDR2 SQIVND (reference sequence). V was pared by 6 bases and J by 7 bases, with 6 bases of the junction left unmatched. The CDR3 is made up of 14 amino acids. For the CDR3, the DNA is TGTGCCAGTAGCCCGGGACAGGGGGCGGGTGGCTACACCTTC. This encodes CASSPGQGAGGYTF.

The sample holds a few counts of this clone. The chain joins TRBV3-1 (or the pseudogene TRBV3-2) to TRBJ2-7; D gene uncertain. This CDR3 has 12 amino acids. Germline values: CDR1 LGHDT, CDR2 YNNKEL (reference sequence). V gave up 4 bases and J gave up 5 bases, with 9 bases separating them. The CDR3: CASSPSRNEQYF. DNA of the CDR3: TGTGCCAGCAGCCCCTCCCGAAACGAGCAGTACTTC.

J is TRBJ1-1 and V is TRBV7-2; D is unclear. CDR1 is SGHTA, CDR2 FQGNSA, per germline. The CDR3 contains 14 residues. Trimming pared 2 bases from V and 1 base from J, leaving 8 bases between. The chain's CDR3 is CASSLFPENTEAFF. The CDR3 nucleotides are TGTGCCAGCAGCTTATTCCCCGAGAACACTGAAGCTTTCTTT.

The chain combines TRBV28 with TRBJ2-1; perhaps TRBD1 as D (5 bases). V was trimmed by 3 bases and J by 8 bases, leaving 11 bases between them. The CDR3 sequence is 13 residues long. In germline, CDR1 is MDHEN, CDR2 SYDVKM. The CDR3: CASSFPREHEQFF. For the CDR3, the DNA is TGTGCCAGCAGTTTCCCCAGGGAACATGAGCAGTTCTTC.